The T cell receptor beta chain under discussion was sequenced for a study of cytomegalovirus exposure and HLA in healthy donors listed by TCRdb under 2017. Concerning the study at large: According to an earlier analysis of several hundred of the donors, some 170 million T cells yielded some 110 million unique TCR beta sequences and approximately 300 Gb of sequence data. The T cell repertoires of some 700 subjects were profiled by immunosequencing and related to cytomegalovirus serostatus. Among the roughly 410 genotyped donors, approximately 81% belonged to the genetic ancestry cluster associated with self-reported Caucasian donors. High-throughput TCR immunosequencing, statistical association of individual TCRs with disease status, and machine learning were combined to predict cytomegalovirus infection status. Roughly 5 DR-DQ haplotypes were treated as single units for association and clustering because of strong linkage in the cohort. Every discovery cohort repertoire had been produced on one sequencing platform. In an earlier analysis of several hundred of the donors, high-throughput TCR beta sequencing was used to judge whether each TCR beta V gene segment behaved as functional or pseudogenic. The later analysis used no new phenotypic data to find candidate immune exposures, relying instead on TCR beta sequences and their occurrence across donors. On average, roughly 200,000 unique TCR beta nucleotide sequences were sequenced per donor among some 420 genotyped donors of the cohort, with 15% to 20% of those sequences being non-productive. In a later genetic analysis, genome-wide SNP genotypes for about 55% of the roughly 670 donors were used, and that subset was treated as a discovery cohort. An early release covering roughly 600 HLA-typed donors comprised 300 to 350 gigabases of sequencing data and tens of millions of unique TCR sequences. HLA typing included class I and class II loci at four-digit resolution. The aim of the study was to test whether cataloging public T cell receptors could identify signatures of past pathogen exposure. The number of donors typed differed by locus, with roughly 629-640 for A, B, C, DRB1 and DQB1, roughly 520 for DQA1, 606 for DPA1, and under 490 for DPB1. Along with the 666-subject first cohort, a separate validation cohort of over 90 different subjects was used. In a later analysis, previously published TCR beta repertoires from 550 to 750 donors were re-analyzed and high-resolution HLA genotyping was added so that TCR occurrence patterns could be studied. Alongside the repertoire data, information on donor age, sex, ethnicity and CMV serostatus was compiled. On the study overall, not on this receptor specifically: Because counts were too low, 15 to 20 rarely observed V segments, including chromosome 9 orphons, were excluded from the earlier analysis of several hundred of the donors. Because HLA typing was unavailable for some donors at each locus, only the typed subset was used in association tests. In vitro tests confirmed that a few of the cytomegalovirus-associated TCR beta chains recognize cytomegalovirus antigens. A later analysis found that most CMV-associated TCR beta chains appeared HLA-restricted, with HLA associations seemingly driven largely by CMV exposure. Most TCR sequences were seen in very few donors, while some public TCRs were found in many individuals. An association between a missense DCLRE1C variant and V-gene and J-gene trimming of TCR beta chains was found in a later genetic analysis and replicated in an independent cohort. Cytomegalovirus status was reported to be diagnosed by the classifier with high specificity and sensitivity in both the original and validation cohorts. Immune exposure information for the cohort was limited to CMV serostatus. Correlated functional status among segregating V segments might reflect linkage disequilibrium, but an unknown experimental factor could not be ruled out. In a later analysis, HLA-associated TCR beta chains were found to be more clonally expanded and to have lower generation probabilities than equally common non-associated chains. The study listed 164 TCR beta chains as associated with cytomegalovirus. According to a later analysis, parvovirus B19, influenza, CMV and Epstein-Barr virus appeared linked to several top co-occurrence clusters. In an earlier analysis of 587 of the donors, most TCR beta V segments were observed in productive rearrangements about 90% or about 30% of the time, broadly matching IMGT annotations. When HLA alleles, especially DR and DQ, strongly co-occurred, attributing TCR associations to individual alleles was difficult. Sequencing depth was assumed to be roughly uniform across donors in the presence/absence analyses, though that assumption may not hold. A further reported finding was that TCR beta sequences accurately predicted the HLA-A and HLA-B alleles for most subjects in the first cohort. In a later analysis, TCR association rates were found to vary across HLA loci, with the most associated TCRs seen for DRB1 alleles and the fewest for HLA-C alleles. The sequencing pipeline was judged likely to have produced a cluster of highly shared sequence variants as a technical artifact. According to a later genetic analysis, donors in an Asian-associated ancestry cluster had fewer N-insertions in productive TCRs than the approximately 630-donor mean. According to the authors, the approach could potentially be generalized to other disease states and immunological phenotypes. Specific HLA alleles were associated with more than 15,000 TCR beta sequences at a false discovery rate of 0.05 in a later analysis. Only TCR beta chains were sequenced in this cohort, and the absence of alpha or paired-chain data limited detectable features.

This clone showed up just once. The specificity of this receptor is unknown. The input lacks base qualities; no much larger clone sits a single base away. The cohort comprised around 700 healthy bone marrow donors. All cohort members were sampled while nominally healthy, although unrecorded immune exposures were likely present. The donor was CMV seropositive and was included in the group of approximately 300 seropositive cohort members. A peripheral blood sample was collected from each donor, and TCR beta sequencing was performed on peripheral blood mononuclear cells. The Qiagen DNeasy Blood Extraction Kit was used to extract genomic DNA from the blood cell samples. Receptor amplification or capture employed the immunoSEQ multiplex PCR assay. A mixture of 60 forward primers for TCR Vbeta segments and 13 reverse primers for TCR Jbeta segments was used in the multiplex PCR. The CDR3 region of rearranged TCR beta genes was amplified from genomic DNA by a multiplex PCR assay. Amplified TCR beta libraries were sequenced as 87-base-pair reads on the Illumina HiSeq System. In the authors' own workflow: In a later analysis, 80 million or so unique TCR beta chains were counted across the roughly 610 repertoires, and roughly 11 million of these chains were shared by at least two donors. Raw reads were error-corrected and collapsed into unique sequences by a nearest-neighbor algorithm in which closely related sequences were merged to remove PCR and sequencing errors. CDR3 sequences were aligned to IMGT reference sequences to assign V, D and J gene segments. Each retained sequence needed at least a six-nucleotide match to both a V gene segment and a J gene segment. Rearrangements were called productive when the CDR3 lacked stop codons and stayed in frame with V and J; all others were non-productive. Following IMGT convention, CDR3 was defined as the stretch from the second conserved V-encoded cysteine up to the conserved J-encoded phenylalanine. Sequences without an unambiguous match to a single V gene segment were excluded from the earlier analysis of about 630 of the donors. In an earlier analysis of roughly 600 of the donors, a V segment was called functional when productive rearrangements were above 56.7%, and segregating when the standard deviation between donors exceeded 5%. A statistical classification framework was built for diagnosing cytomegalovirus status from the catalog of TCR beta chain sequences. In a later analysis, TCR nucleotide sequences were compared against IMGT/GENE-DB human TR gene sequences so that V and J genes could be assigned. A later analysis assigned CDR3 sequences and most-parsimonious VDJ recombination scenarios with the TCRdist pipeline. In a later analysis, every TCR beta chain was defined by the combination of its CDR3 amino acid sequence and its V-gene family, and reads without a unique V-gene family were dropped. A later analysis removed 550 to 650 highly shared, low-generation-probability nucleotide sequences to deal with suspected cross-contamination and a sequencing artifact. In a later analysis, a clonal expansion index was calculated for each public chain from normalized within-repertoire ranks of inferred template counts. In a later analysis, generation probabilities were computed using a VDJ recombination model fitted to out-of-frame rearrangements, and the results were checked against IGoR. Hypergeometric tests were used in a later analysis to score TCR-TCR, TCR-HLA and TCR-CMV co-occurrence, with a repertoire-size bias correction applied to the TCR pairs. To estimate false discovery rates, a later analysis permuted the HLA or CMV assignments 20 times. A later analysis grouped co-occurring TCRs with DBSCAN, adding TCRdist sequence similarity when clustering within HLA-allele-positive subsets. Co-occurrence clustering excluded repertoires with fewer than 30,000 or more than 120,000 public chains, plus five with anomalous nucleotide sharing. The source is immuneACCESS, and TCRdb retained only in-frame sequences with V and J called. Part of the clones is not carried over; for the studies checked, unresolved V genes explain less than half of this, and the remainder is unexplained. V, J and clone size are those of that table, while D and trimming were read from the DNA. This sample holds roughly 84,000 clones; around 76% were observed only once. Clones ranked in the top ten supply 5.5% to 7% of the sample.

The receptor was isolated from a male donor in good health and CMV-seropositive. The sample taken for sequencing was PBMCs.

The sequence in DNA is TGTGCCAGCAGCCTTTTGGAGACTGAGCAGTTCTTC. It translates as CASSLLETEQFF. The chain uses TRBV5-6 and TRBJ2-1, with the D gene call left open. The CDR3 spans 12 residues, from the cysteine through the phenylalanine. Just CDR3 DNA is preserved here, 36 bases in frame from base 1. Trimming removed 4 bases from V and 9 bases from J, leaving 11 bases between the germline ends. The CDR1 and CDR2 encoded by the germline V gene are SGHDT and YYEEEE.